The 5 T cell receptor beta chains presented below share a single source sample, sequenced in a study of Graves' ophthalmopathy and Graves' hyperthyroidism. CDR3 regions of TCR beta were amplified from RNA transcripts. Second-round multiplex PCR came after first-round RT-PCR with HTBI primers. Each CDR3 protein is one row after TCRdb ran MiXCR on the multiplex PCR reads. Here the sample spans about 590,000 distinct CDR3 sequences, roughly 39% being singletons. The specimen sequenced was peripheral blood or thyroid tissue (not recorded which). The receptors originated from an adult man with Graves' hyperthyroidism.

The CDR3 DNA is TGTGCCAGCAGCCGAGCCGGCAGGGTCCACGAGCAGTACTTC. Translation gives CASSRAGRVHEQYF. The rearrangement links TRBV16 to TRBJ2-7; tentative D call: TRBD1 (5 bases). V was cut by 4 bases and J by 5 bases, with 15 bases left in between. Germline lookup yields CDR1 KGHSY and CDR2 FQNENV. There are 14 residues in the CDR3.

In regard to this clonotype: This may come from a read error, since a much larger clone is one base off. This chain uses TRBV19 with TRBJ1-2; 9 bases are a match to TRBD1. This CDR3 comprises 16 residues. Per germline, CDR1 LNHDA and CDR2 SQIVND (reference sequence). J lost 2 bases, V lost 2 bases, and 6 bases had no gene match. CDR3 in amino acids: CASSIKDGTGNYGYTF. CDR3 nucleotide sequence: TGTGCCAGTAGTATAAAGGACGGGACAGGGAACTATGGCTACACCTTC.

This clonotype turned up a few times. The rearrangement uses TRBV2 and TRBJ1-5, with D uncertain. In germline, CDR1 is SNHLY, CDR2 FYNNEI. V lost 4 bases, J lost 1 base, and 17 bases lay in between. The CDR3 runs 17 residues. Written as DNA, the CDR3 is TGTGCCAGCAGTGCCGGACGTGGTGTCTGGAGCAATCAGCCCCAGCATTTT. This codes for CASSAGRGVWSNQPQHF.

The table lists this clonotype with many counts. The chain joins TRBV5-6 to TRBJ2-5; TRBD1 might be the D (6 bases). CDR3 length: 15 residues. Between the trimmed V and J ends, which lost 4 bases and 5 bases, there was a span of 18 bases. CDR1 and CDR2 from the germline V gene are SGHDT and YYEEEE. The CDR3 bases are TGTGCCAGCAGCGGAGCAGGGGCGTTGGGGGAGACCCAGTACTTC. It is translated as CASSGAGALGETQYF.

Points on this clonotype: A much larger clone lies one base from this, so it may be a read error. The rearrangement links TRBV14 to TRBJ1-1, with D uncertain. Germline-derived CDR1 and CDR2 are SGHDN and FVKESK. V was cut by 3 bases and J by 1 base, with 12 bases left in between. CDR3 length: 15 amino acids. The DNA of the CDR3 is TGTGCCAGCAGCCATGATCTGGTGGGGAACACTGAAGCTTTCTTT. The encoded protein is CASSHDLVGNTEAFF.